These 2 T cell receptor beta chains originate from one sample sequenced in a study of shared clonotypes between healthy human individuals. CD45RO-negative, CCR7-positively selected cells formed the naive CD8 fraction, excluding terminally differentiated effector memory CD45RA+ cells. TCRdb's copy holds only in-frame clones and misses some; the assay was immunoSEQ multiplex PCR. This table has millions of clones, roughly 91% appearing once. The sequenced sample consisted of naive CD8+ T cells from PBMCs. These receptors were obtained from a man aged 18-30 years in good health. Some clones in this sample may be carry-over from other donors' samples.

The rearrangement uses TRBV5-1 and TRBJ2-3; weak D call: TRBD2 (5 bases). The ends were cut back, 0 bases at V and 0 bases at J, with 17 bases in the middle. This CDR3 is built from 18 residues. CDR1 is SGHRS and CDR2 is YFSETQ in the germline V gene. DNA of the CDR3: TGCGCCAGCAGCTTGGGAAGGACGAGGGCGGAGAGCACAGATACGCAGTATTTT. It specifies CASSLGRTRAESTDTQYF.

The chain couples TRBV27 to TRBJ2-5, with 10 bases lining up with TRBD2. The CDR3 length is 16 residues. Germline V gene lookup returns CDR1 MNHEY and CDR2 SMNVEV (reference sequence). Losses at the gene ends were 5 bases for V and 2 bases for J; bases not matched to a gene: 8. The DNA of the CDR3 is TGTGCCAGCAGTCCGCGACTAGCGGGCCCTCAAGAGACCCAGTACTTC. It yields the protein CASSPRLAGPQETQYF.